This T cell receptor beta chain was observed in a study of T cells in tuberculosis. Overall study: A South African cohort included IGRA-negative adolescents, latently infected IGRA-positive adolescents and adults with active tuberculosis.

Only in-frame clones appear in the TCRdb table, and some are missing; sequencing was by immunoSEQ multiplex PCR. The sample comprises about 33,000 clones, 95% of which are singletons, and under 3% rests with the top ten. Overall study findings and caveats: Active tuberculosis patients had shorter CDR3-alpha; the beta difference was nonsignificant.

As regards this clone: Its antigen is not identified.

Sequenced: PBMCs. This TCR came from a donor under 30 with latent tuberculosis or without tuberculosis infection.

The CDR3 sequence: CASSIGGRYGYTF. For the CDR3, the DNA is TGTGCCAGCAGTATAGGGGGACGCTATGGCTACACCTTC. V is TRBV28 and J is TRBJ1-2, with D perhaps TRBD1 (6 bases). Germline CDR1 is MDHEN and CDR2 is SYDVKM. The V end was cut by 5 bases, the J end by 4 bases, with 11 bases between. The CDR3 sequence is 13 residues long.